This is a list of T cell receptor beta chains from one sample in a study of blood T cell repertoires in COVID-19. Data came from immunoSEQ multiplex PCR; TCRdb stores just in-frame clones and leaves some out. The table records 120,000 to 150,000 clones, around 80% of them present only once. Sample: peripheral blood. Every receptor here comes from a man in his sixties with acute or convalescent COVID-19. Both conserved end residues are part of each CDR3.

13	TRBV23-1	CASRTRGGTEAFF
15	TRBV18	CASSPGQAGTDTQYF
15	TRBV19	CASSIDPGLVGEQFF
14	TRBV18	CASSDRGSTGELFF
16	TRBV7-2	CASSLVGGEAYNEQFF
17	TRBV3-1/TRBV3-2	CASSHSTGGFDVGTIYF
15	TRBV4-2	CASSHTSGIANEQFF
14	TRBV30	CAWSVGLAAETQYF
14	TRBV10-3	CAISGLQGNTEAFF
13	TRBV7-8	CASSLGVPNIQYF
16	TRBV7-8	CASSLAGTSGSDTQYF
14	TRBV3-1/TRBV3-2	CASSQDQGNTEAFF
15	TRBV7-9	CASSLLSGEYNEQFF
13	TRBV12-3/TRBV12-4	CASGRRDRGEQYF
20	TRBV2	CASRGGPGLAGLSSYNEQFF
14	TRBV6-5	CASSLREGNTEAFF
16	TRBV24-1	CATNEGRGLNTGELFF
15	TRBV7-6	CASSAPATGLGEQYF
15	TRBV19	CASSSSGTNLYEQYF
13	TRBV28	CASRIDSSYEQYF
15	TRBV7-2	CASSHRDREGNTIYF
16	TRBV7-9	CASSLRRAVKQETQYF
16	TRBV7-2	CASSLDGQISGNTIYF
15	TRBV9	CASSVAPGGPNEQFF
13	TRBV19	CASREQGFYGYTF
17	TRBV19	CASSISGQGSSGNTIYF
16	TRBV5-5	CASSLAGLAGFNEQFF
16	TRBV3-1/TRBV3-2	CASSPLDRARNTEAFF
16	TRBV4-2	CASSQGGRGLVYGYTF
19	TRBV9	CASSFRTVTTTPPGNTIYF
16	TRBV13	CASSQKGTAINEKLFF
14	TRBV3-1/TRBV3-2	CASSQAGQIHGYTF
14	TRBV28	CASSRQGENYGYTF
13	TRBV12-3/TRBV12-4	CASRGTSGDKQYF
11	TRBV20-1	CSARRNTEAFF
14	TRBV18	CASSPETGIYGYTF
15	TRBV7-9	CASSLVGRGNQPQHF
15	TRBV4-1	CASSRSQGSQDGYTF
15	TRBV7-2	CASSPTSGAYNEQFF
13	TRBV27	CASSALNQETQYF
15	TRBV6-5	CASSFQDRETSEQYF
11	TRBV28	CASTTGVGYTF
12	TRBV28	CASRTQSYGYTF
14	TRBV28	CASSFGGPSDTQYF
14	TRBV3-1/TRBV3-2	CASSQGLAAYEQYF
11	TRBV5-6	CASSFQETQYF
15	TRBV10-3	CAIKEGAYSNQPQHF
15	TRBV14	CASSLNPGPTYEQYF
12	TRBV12-3/TRBV12-4	CASSIGTGEAFF
15	TRBV7-2	CASSLVRGPYNEQFF
13	TRBV10-3	CATFEGQAYEQYF
14	TRBV6-5	CASRTGAYNSPLHF
13	TRBV10-3	CAISDGQNTEAFF
15	TRBV19	CASSMGTGPNQPQHF
14	TRBV9	CASSAPTPGSPLHF
12	TRBV29-1	CSVERSGHGYTF